What follows describes a single T cell receptor (beta chain). Its target is not known. CDR3 length equals 22 residues. V lost 3 bases, J lost 7 bases, and 24 bases stayed unmatched. Per germline, CDR1 SNHLY and CDR2 FYNNEI. Assay used: immunoSEQ multiplex PCR; TCRdb lists only in-frame clones, some missing. Of more than 45,000 clones listed, 89% were seen once; the top ten hold roughly 12%. These data belong to a study of OX40 agonist ivuxolimab in advanced cancers. Notes on the study in general: The authors also found low normalized T-cell clonal expansion in some nonresponders.

The sequencing here drew on CD4+ or CD8+ T cells sorted from blood, taken in a trial of the OX40 agonist ivuxolimab. This TCR came from an adult with an advanced solid tumor such as melanoma, head and neck, liver or kidney cancer. The gene calls are TRBV2 and TRBJ2-1; 13 bases are shared with TRBD2. The CDR3 coding sequence is TGTGCCAGCAGTGATGGGGACTTCTCCCACCAAGGACTAGCGGGAGAGGGGAATGAGCAGTTCTTC. Translating gives CASSDGDFSHQGLAGEGNEQFF.